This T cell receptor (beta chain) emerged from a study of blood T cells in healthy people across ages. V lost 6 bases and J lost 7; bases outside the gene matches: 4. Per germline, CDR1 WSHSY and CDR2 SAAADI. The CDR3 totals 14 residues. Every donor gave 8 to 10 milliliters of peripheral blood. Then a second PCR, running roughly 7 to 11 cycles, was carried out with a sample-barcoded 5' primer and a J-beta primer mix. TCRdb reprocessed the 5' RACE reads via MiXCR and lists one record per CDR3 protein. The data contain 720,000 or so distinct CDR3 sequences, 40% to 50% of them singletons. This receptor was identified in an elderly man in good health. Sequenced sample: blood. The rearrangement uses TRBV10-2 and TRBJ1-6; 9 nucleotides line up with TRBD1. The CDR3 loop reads CASRAGQGNSPLHF. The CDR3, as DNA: TGCGCCAGCAGGGCGGGACAGGGAAATTCACCCCTCCACTTT.